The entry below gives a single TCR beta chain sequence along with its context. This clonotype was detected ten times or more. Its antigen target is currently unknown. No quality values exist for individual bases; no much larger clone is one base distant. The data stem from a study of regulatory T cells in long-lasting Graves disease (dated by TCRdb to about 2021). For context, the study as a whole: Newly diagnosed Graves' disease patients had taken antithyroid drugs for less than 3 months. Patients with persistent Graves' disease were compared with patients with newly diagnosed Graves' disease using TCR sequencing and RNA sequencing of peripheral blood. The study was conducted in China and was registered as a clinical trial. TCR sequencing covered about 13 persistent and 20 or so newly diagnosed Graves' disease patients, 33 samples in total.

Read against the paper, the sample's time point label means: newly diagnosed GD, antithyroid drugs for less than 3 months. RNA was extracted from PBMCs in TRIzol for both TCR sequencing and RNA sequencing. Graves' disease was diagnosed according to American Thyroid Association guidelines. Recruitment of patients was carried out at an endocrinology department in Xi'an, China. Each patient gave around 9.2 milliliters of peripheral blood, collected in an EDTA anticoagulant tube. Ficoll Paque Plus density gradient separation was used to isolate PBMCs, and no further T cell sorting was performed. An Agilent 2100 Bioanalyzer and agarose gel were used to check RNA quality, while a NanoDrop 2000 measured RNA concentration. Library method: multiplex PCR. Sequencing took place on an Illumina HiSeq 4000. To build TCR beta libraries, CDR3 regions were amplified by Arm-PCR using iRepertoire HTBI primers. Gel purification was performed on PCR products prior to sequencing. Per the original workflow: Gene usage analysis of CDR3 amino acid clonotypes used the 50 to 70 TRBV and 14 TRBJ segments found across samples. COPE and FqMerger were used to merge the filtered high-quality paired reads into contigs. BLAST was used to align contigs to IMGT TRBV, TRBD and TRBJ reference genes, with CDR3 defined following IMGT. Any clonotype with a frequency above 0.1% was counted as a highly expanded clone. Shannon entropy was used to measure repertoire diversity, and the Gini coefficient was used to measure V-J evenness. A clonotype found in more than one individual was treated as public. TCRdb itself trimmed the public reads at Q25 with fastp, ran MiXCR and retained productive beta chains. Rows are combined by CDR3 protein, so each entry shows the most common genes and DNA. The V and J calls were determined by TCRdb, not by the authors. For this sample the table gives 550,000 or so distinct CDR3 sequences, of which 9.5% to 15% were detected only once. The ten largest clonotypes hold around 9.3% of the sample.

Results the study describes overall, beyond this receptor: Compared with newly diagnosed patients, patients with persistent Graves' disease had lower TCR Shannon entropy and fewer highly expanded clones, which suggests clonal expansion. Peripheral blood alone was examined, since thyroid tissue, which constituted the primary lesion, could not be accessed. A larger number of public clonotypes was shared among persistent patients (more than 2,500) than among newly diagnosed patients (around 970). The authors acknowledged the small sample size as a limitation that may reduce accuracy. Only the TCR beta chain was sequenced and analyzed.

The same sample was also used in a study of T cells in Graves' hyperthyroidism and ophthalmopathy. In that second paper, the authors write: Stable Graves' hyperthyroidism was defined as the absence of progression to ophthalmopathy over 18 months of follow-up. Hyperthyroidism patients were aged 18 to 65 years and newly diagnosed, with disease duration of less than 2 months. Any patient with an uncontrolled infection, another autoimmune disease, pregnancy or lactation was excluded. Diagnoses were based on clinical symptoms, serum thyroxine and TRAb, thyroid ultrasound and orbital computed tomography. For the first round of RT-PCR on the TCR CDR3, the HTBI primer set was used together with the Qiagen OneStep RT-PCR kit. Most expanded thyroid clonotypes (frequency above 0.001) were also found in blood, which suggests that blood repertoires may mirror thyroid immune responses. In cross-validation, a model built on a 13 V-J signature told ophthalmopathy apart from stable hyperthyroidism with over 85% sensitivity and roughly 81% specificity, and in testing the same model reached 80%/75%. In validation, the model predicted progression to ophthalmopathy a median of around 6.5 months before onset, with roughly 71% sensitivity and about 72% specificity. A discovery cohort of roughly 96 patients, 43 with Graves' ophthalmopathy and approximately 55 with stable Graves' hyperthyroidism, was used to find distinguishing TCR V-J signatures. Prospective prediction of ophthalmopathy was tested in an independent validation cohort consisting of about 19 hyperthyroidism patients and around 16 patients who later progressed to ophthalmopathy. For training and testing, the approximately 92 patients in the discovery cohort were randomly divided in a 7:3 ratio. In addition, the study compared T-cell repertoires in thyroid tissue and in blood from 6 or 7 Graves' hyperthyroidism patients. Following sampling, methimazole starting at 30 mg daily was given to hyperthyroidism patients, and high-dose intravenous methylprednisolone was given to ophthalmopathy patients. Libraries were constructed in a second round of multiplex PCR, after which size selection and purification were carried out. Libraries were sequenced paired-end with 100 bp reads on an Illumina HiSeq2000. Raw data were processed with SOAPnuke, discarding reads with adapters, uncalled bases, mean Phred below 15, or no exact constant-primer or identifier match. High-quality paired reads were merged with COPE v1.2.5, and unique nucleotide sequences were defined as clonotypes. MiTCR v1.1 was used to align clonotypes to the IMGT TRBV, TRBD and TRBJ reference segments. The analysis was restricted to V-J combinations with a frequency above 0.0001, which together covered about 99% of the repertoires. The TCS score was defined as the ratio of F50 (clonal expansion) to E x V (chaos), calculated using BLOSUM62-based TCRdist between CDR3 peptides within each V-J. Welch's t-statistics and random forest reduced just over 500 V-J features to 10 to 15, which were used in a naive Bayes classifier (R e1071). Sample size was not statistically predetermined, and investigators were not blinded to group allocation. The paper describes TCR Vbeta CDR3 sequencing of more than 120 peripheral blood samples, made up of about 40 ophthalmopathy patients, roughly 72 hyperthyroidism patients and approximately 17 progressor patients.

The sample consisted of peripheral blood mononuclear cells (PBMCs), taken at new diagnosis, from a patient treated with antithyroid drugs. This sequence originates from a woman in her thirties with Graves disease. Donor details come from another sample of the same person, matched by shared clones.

The CDR3 protein is CSARNPTRSYSYEQYF. Read as DNA, the sequence is TGCAGTGCTAGAAACCCAACAAGGTCCTACTCCTACGAGCAGTACTTC. The receptor chain draws on TRBV20-1 and TRBJ2-7, with the D gene call left open. Trimming takes 2 bases from V and 0 bases from J, and the germline ends sit 17 bases apart. Per the germline V gene (reference sequence), DFQATT is the CDR1 and SNEGSKA is the CDR2. The cysteine opens and the phenylalanine closes a CDR3 of 16 amino acids. CDR3 DNA only is kept here, 48 bases in frame from base 1.